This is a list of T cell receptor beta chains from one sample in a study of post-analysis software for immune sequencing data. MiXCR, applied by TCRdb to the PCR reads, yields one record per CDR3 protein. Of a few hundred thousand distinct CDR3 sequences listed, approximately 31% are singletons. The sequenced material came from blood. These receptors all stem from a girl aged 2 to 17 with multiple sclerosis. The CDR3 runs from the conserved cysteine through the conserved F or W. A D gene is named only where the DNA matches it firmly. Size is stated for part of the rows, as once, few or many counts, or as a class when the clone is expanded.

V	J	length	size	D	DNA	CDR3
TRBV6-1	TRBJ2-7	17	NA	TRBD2	TGTGCCAGCAGTGGGACTACTAGCGGGGTTGGATCCTACGAGCAGTACTTC	CASSGTTSGVGSYEQYF
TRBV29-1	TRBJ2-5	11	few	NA	TGCAGCGTTTCCCTTGGGGAGACCCAGTACTTC	CSVSLGETQYF
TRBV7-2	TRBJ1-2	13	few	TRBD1	TGTGCCAGCAGCCCGTGGACAGGTTATGGCTACACCTTC	CASSPWTGYGYTF
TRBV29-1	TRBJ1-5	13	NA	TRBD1	TGCAGCGTCGTCGGACAGGTGGGACAGCCCCAGCATTTT	CSVVGQVGQPQHF
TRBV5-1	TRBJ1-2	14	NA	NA	TGCGCCAGCACTCCGGAGGCAGCTGACTATGGCTACACCTTC	CASTPEAADYGYTF
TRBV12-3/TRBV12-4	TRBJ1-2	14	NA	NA	TGTGCCAGCAGTTTATTCGGGCTGGGTGATGGCTACACCTTC	CASSLFGLGDGYTF
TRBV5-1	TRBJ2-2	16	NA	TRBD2	TGCGCCAGCAGCTCTCGAGCGGGGGCGAACACCGGGGAGCTGTTTTTT	CASSSRAGANTGELFF
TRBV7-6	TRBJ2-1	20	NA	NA	TGTGCCAGCAGCTTAGCTGGACAGGGACCTGGACTAGCGTTGGGCAATGAGCAGTTCTTC	CASSLAGQGPGLALGNEQFF
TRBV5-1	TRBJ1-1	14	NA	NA	TGCGCCAGCAGCCGGAGGGACCTGAACACTGAAGCTTTCTTT	CASSRRDLNTEAFF
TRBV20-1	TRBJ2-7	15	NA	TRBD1	TGCAGTGCTAGGCGCTCGAAGACAGGGACCTACGAGCAGTACTTC	CSARRSKTGTYEQYF
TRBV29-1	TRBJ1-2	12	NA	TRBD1	TGCAGCGCCGACAGGGCCGACTATGGCTACACCTTC	CSADRADYGYTF
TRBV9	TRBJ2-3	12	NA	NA	TGTGCCAGCAGCGGATCTCGAGATACGCAGTATTTT	CASSGSRDTQYF
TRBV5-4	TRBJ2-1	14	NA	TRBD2	TGTGCCAGCAGCTCCGGGGGGGCCTACGTTGAGCAGTTCTTC	CASSSGGAYVEQFF
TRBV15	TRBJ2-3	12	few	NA	TGTGCCACCAGCAGGGGCTTAGATACGCAGTATTTT	CATSRGLDTQYF
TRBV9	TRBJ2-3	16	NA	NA	TGTGCCAGCAGCGGAGGGACCAGCATTAGCACAGATACGCAGTATTTT	CASSGGTSISTDTQYF
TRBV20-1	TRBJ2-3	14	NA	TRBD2	TGCAGTGCTAGAGTCCTAGCGGGGGGAGATACGCAGTATTTT	CSARVLAGGDTQYF
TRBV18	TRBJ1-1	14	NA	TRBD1	TGTGCCAGCTCGCCACAGGGGGCGAACACTGAAGCTTTCTTT	CASSPQGANTEAFF
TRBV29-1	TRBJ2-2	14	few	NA	TGCAGCGTTGATGAGACAGGCTACACCGGGGAGCTGTTTTTT	CSVDETGYTGELFF
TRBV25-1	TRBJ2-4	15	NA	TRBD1	TGTGCCAGCAGTGAAGGACAGGGGGTGTTCCATGAGCAGTACTTC	CASSEGQGVFHEQYF
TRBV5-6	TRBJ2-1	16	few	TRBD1	TGTGCCAGCAGCTTGGCTTCAGGGGGCTGGTACAATGAGCAGTTCTTC	CASSLASGGWYNEQFF
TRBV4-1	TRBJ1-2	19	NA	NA	TGCGCCAGCAGCCAAGATCAAGGGTGGAGTCAGGGTCCGAGTTGGGGCTACACCTTC	CASSQDQGWSQGPSWGYTF
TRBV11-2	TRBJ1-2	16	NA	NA	TGTGCCAGCAGCCCACTGCCCCGCGGAACTAACTATGGCTACACCTTC	CASSPLPRGTNYGYTF
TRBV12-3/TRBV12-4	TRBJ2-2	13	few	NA	TGTGCCAGCAGCAGGGTGGGGACCGGGGAGCTGTTTTTT	CASSRVGTGELFF